This TCR beta chain was retrieved from a study of blood T cell repertoires in COVID-19. As for the study in general: Acute and convalescent COVID-19 specimens originated in the United States, Italy and Spain. Nucleic acid was either cDNA or gDNA, and it came from T cells, B-cell-depleted T cells, or PBMCs.

The V gene's germline CDR1 is SGHDN and CDR2 FVKESK. V was pared by 3 bases and J by 6 bases, with 12 bases between. CDR3 length equals 13 residues. In the original workflow: Estimation of nucleated cell counts was performed using reference gene primer amplification. Assay used: immunoSEQ multiplex PCR; TCRdb lists only in-frame clones, some missing. Clone size and V and J calls were adopted from that table, with D and trimming inferred from the DNA. The sample has about 55,000 clones; roughly 80% are singletons. The source material was peripheral blood. The receptor's source is a woman in her sixties with acute or convalescent COVID-19. The chain employs TRBV14 and TRBJ2-7; D may be TRBD2 (5 bases). The chain's CDR3 is CASSQHLASEQYF. In DNA, the CDR3 is TGTGCCAGCAGCCAGCACCTAGCATCCGAGCAGTACTTC. Using reference TRBV14 and TRBJ2-7 for the parts outside the CDR3, the full variable domain is EAGVTQFPSHSVIEKGQTVTLRCDPISGHDNLYWYRRVMGKEIKFLLHFVKESKQDESGMPNNRFLAERTGGTYSTLKVQPAELEDSGVYFCASSQHLASEQYFGPGTRLTVT.